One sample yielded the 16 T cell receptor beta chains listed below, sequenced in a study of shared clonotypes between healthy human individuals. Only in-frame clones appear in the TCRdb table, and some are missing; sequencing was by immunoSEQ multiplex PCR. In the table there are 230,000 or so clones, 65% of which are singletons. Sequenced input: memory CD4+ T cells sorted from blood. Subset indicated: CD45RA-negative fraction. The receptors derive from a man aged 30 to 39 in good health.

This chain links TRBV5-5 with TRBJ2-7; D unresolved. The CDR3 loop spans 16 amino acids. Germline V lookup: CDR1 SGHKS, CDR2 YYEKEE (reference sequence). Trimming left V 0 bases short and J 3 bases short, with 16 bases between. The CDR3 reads CASSLGEKGRVYEQYF. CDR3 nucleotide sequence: TGTGCCAGCAGCTTGGGAGAGAAGGGAAGGGTCTACGAGCAGTACTTC.

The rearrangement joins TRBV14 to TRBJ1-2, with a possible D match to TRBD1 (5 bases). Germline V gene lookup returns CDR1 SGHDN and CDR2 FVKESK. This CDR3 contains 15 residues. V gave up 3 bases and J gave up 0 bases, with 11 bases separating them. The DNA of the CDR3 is TGTGCCAGCAGCCAGCACAGGACCTCTAACTATGGCTACACCTTC. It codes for CASSQHRTSNYGYTF.

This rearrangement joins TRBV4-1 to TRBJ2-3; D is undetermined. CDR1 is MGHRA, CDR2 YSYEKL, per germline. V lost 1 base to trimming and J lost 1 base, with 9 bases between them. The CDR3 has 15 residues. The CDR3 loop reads CASSQGMVGTDTQYF. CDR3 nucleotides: TGCGCCAGCAGCCAAGGGATGGTGGGCACAGATACGCAGTATTTT.

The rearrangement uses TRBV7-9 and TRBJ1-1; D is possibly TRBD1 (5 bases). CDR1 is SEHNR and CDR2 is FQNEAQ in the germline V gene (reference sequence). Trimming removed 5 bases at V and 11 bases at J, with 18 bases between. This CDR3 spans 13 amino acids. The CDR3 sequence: CASSRSRAPPAFF. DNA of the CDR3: TGTGCCAGCAGCCGCTCCAGGGCCCCTCCGGCTTTCTTT.

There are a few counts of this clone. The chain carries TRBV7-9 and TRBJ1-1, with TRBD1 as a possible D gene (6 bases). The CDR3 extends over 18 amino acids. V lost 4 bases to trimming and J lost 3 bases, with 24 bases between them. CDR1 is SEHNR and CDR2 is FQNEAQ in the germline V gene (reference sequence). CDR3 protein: CASSSFSGRTRGDTEAFF. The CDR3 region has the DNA TGTGCCAGCAGCTCTTTCTCAGGGCGAACAAGGGGGGACACTGAAGCTTTCTTT.

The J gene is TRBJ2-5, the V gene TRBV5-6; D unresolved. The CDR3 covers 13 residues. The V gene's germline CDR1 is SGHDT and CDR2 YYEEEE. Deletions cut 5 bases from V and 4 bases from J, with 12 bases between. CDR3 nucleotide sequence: TGTGCCAGCAGTTCAGACCGGAGAGAGACCCAGTACTTC. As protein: CASSSDRRETQYF.

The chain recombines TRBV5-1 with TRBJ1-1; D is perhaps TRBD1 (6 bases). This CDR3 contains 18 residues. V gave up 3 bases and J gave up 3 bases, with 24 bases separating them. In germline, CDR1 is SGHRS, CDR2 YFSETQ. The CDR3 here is CASSSPVAGEVADTEAFF. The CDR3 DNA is TGCGCCAGCAGCTCTCCTGTGGCAGGGGAGGTGGCGGACACTGAAGCTTTCTTT.

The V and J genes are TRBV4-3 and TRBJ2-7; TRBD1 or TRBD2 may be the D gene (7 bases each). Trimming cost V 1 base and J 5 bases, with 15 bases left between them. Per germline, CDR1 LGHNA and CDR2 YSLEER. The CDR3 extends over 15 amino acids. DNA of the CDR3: TGCGCCAGCAGCCAAGTAGGCCAGGGGGGGGACGAGCAGTACTTC. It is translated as CASSQVGQGGDEQYF.

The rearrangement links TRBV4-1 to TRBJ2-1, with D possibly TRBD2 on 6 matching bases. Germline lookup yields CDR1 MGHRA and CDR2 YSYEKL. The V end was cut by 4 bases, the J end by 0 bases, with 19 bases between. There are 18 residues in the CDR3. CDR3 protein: CASSPSAAHPSSYNEQFF. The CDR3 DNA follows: TGCGCCAGCAGCCCTAGCGCAGCCCACCCGAGCTCCTACAATGAGCAGTTCTTC.

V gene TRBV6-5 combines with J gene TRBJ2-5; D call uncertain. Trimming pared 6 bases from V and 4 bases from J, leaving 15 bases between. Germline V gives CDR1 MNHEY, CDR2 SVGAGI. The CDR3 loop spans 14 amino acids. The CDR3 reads CASSILRGSETQYF. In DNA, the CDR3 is TGTGCCAGCAGCATCCTCAGAGGATCAGAGACCCAGTACTTC.

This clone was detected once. CDR3 sequence (DNA): TGTGCCAGCAGTTTAGTCGGGCTGGGTCGGGAGGGAGGCACAGATACGCAGTATTTT. Its translation is CASSLVGLGREGGTDTQYF. The chain couples TRBV27 to TRBJ2-3; 8 nucleotides line up with TRBD2. Per the germline V gene, CDR1 is MNHEY and CDR2 is SMNVEV (reference sequence). The CDR3 has 19 residues. Unmatched junction bases numbered 14, after V lost 2 bases and J lost 1 base.

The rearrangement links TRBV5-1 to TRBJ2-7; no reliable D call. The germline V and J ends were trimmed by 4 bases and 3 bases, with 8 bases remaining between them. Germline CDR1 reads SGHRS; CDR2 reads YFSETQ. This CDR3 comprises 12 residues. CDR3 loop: CASSLGIYEQYF. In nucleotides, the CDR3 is TGCGCCAGCAGCCTAGGAATCTACGAGCAGTACTTC.

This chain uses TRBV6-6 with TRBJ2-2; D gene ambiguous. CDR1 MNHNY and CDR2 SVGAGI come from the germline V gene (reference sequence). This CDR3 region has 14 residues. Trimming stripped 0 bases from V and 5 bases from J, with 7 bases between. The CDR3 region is CASSYSPQTGELFF. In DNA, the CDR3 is TGTGCCAGCAGTTACTCTCCCCAGACCGGGGAGCTGTTTTTT.

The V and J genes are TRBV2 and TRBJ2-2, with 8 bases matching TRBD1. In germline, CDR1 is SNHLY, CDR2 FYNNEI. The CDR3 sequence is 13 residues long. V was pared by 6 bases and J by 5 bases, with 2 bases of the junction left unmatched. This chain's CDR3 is CASRDRDTGELFF. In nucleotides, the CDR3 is TGTGCCAGCAGGGACAGGGATACCGGGGAGCTGTTTTTT.

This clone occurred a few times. The chain's CDR3 is CASSSQGPWPYNEQFF. The CDR3 DNA sequence: TGTGCCAGCAGTTCCCAGGGGCCTTGGCCCTACAATGAGCAGTTCTTC. The V and J genes are TRBV27 and TRBJ2-1; weak D call: TRBD1 (6 bases). V was shortened by 4 bases and J by 2 bases, with 15 bases between the two germline ends. Germline CDR1 is MNHEY and CDR2 is SMNVEV (reference sequence). The CDR3 length is 16 residues.

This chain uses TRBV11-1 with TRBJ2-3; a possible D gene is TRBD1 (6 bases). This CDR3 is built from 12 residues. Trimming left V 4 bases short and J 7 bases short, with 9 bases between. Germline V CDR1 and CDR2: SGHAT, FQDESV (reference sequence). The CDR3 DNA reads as TGTGCCAGCAGCTACGACAGGAATACGCAGTATTTT. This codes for CASSYDRNTQYF.